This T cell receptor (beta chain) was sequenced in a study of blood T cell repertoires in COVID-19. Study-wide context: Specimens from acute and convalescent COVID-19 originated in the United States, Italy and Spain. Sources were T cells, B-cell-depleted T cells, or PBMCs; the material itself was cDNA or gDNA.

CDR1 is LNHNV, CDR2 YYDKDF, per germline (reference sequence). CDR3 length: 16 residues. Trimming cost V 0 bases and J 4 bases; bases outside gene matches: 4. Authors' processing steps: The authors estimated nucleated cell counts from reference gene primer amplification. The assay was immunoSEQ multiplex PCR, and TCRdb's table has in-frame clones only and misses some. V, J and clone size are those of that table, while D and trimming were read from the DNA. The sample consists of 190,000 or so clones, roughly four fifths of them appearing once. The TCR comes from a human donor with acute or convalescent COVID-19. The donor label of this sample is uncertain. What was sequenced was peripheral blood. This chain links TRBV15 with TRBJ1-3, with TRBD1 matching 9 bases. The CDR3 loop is CATSRELGQGGNTIYF. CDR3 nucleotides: TGTGCCACCAGCAGAGAGCTCGGACAGGGGGGAAACACCATATATTTT.